This TCR beta chain was retrieved from a study of control samples from healthy donors and cancer patients. TCRdb's table, derived via immunoSEQ multiplex PCR, lists solely in-frame clones and lacks some. The sample has about 100,000 clones, approximately 84% seen once. This clone was picked up one time. This CDR3 comprises 13 residues. Germline V gene sequence: CDR1 LNHDA, CDR2 SQIVND (reference sequence). V lost 2 bases and J lost 3, with 5 bases in between. The chain is built from TRBV19 and TRBJ2-1; no definite D call. The TCR comes from a man younger than 30 in good health. Sequenced material: blood. As DNA, the CDR3 is TGTGCCAGTAGTATACCTAGCTACAATGAGCAGTTCTTC. It translates to CASSIPSYNEQFF.